These T cell receptor beta chains were read from a single sample in a study of T-cell reconstitution after alpha-beta-depleted transplantation in children. Each CDR3 protein gets one entry after TCRdb re-called the PCR reads with MiXCR. The sample holds about 440,000 distinct CDR3 sequences, 43% seen once. Here the sequenced sample was PBMCs, taken before TCRalphabeta/CD19-depleted stem cell transplant. These receptors were obtained from a girl under 10 years old with aplastic anemia, due to receive a stem cell transplant. CDR3s include the opening cysteine and the closing phenylalanine or tryptophan. The D gene is left open where the match is weak. Not every row has a clone size; where given, it reads once, few, many or a size class.

>NA|NA|TRBV5-1|TRBJ2-3
TGCGCCAGCAGCTTGGCAGGGGCCCCAGATACGCAGTATTTT
CASSLAGAPDTQYF
>many|TRBD1|TRBV5-5|TRBJ1-2
TGTGCCAGCAGCCGACAGGGGGCCGAGGGCTACACCTTC
CASSRQGAEGYTF
>few|TRBD2|TRBV20-1|TRBJ2-7
TGCAGTGCGGGCGACGGGAGGGGATACGAGCAGTACTTC
CSAGDGRGYEQYF
>many|TRBD2|TRBV3-1|TRBJ2-2
TGTGCCAGCAGCCAGGGGACTAGCGGGATTACCGGGGAGCTGTTTTTT
CASSQGTSGITGELFF
>NA|NA|TRBV20-1|TRBJ1-1
TGCAGTGCTAGGAGGCAGGGGACCACAGGCTGGAAGGACACTGAAGCTTTCTTT
CSARRQGTTGWKDTEAFF
>NA|TRBD1|TRBV4-2|TRBJ2-7
TGTGCCAGCAGCCAATGGGACAGGGGGCGTTACGAGCAGTACTTC
CASSQWDRGRYEQYF
>NA|TRBD1|TRBV7-3|TRBJ1-1
TGTGCCAGCAGCTCGGCAGGGACAGGCAAAGCTTTCTTT
CASSSAGTGKAFF
>NA|NA|TRBV12-3/TRBV12-4|TRBJ1-5
TGTGCCAGCAGTTTCGGCAGGGCTATCAATCAGCCCCAGCATTTT
CASSFGRAINQPQHF
>few|NA|TRBV6-1|TRBJ2-7
TGTGCCAGCGCTAGGGGATTCGGTAATGAGCAGTACTTC
CASARGFGNEQYF
>few|TRBD2|TRBV20-1|TRBJ2-7
TGCAGTGCTAGAGATCCGCTAGCGGGGACCTACGAGCAGTACTTC
CSARDPLAGTYEQYF
>NA|NA|TRBV28|TRBJ2-3
TGTGCCAGCAGTTTATCCGAACGAAGTACGCAGTATTTT
CASSLSERSTQYF
>few|NA|TRBV12-3/TRBV12-4|TRBJ2-1
TGTGCCAGCAGTTTATGGGGGAGAACGAATGAGCAGTTCTTC
CASSLWGRTNEQFF
>few|NA|TRBV5-1|TRBJ2-7
TGCGCCAGCAGCTCCCGTCTAGGGGGTTCGGACTCCTACGAGCAGTACTTC
CASSSRLGGSDSYEQYF
>NA|NA|TRBV10-2|TRBJ2-7
TGCGCCAGCAGTGCCCCCTTGGGGGCCTACGAGCAGTACTTC
CASSAPLGAYEQYF
>NA|NA|TRBV5-4|TRBJ2-1
TGTGCCAGCAGCTCCACCCCGGGACACTCCTACAATGAGCAGTTCTTC
CASSSTPGHSYNEQFF